The source of this TCR beta chain is a study of cytomegalovirus exposure and HLA in healthy donors. Turning to the study itself: In a later analysis, the 120 or so validation repertoires were reported to have used the same platform as the approximately 690 first-cohort repertoires.

The germline V gene has CDR1 MDHEN and CDR2 SYDVKM. Unmatched junction bases numbered 9, after V lost 7 bases and J lost 0 bases. The CDR3 covers 15 residues. Study findings and constraints: Most observed TCR sequences were rare, whereas some public TCRs were detected in many donors.

With regard to this clone: The antigen remains undetermined.

TCRdb keeps only in-frame clones here, not all; method: immunoSEQ multiplex PCR. The profile shows some 350,000 clones, about 90% of them singletons. Sequencing used PBMCs. This sequence originates from a woman in her 30s in good health and CMV-seropositive. The chain combines TRBV28 with TRBJ2-7, with 7 bases identical to TRBD1. The CDR3 region has the DNA TGTGCCAGCACCCTTACAGGGGCCAGCTCCTACGAGCAGTACTTC. The encoded protein is CASTLTGASSYEQYF.